These T cell receptor beta chains were read from a single sample in a study of cytomegalovirus exposure and HLA in healthy donors. Method: immunoSEQ multiplex PCR; TCRdb's copy keeps in-frame clones and lacks some. The listing records about 120,000 clones. The specimen sequenced was PBMCs. The receptors were gathered from a man between 18 and 35 years old in good health and CMV-seronegative. Each CDR3 is given with its conserved first and last residue. A D gene is named only where the DNA matches it firmly.

j_gene,v_gene,d_gene,CDR3nt,CDR3aa
TRBJ2-1,TRBV10-3,-,TGTGCCATCACTTCATGGTTCCTATACAATGAGCAGTTCTTC,CAITSWFLYNEQFF
TRBJ1-6,TRBV6-5,-,TGTGCCAGCAGTTACGGTCGGGGGGAAAGATCACCCCTCCACTTT,CASSYGRGERSPLHF
TRBJ2-1,TRBV4-3,TRBD2,TGCGCCAGCAGCCCATCGGGACTAGCGGGGGACAATGAGCAGTTCTTC,CASSPSGLAGDNEQFF
TRBJ2-1,TRBV29-1,-,TGCAGCGTTTCCTTATACAATGAGCAGTTCTTC,CSVSLYNEQFF
TRBJ1-1,TRBV7-2,TRBD1,TGTGCCAGCAGCCCCACCGGGACAGGGGGCGTGAACACTGAAGCTTTCTTT,CASSPTGTGGVNTEAFF
TRBJ2-3,TRBV9,-,TGTGCCAGCAGCGGACAAAGCACAGATACGCAGTATTTT,CASSGQSTDTQYF
TRBJ2-1,TRBV13,-,TGTGCCAGCAGCTTAATTCGAGGGCCCTCCTACAATGAGCAGTTCTTC,CASSLIRGPSYNEQFF
TRBJ1-6,TRBV19,-,TGTGCCAGTAGTATAGACGGCCGCGCGGGGGCGGCCACTAATTCACCCCTCCACTTT,CASSIDGRAGAATNSPLHF
TRBJ1-2,TRBV2,-,TGTGCCAGCAGTGAAGGAACAGGGACCGACTATGGCTACACCTTC,CASSEGTGTDYGYTF
TRBJ2-3,TRBV19,-,TGTGCCAGTAGTATAGTAGGGGCAGATACGCAGTATTTT,CASSIVGADTQYF
TRBJ1-6,TRBV7-8,-,TGTGCCAGCAGCTTAAGGGACACGGCTTTCTTAAATTCACCCCTCCACTTT,CASSLRDTAFLNSPLHF
TRBJ2-7,TRBV10-3,-,TGTGCCATCAGTGTTGCGGACGAGCAGTACTTC,CAISVADEQYF
TRBJ2-7,TRBV28,-,TGTGCCATCAGGGCGGAGGGCTTCTCCTACGAGCAGTACTTC,CAIRAEGFSYEQYF
TRBJ2-3,TRBV5-1,-,TGCGCCAGCAGCCAGGCCTACACAGATACGCAGTATTTT,CASSQAYTDTQYF
TRBJ1-2,TRBV2,-,TGTGCCAGCAGTTCGGACATTCCTGGCTACACCTTC,CASSSDIPGYTF
TRBJ1-1,TRBV28,-,TGTGCCAGCAGCCGAACATGGGGAGGGTCGGTGGACACTGAAGCTTTCTTT,CASSRTWGGSVDTEAFF
TRBJ2-1,TRBV5-1,TRBD2,TGCGCCAGCAGCGTAGGACTAGCGGGGGGGTCCTACAATGAGCAGTTCTTC,CASSVGLAGGSYNEQFF
TRBJ2-7,TRBV5-4,TRBD2,TGTGCCAGCAGCTTTCCAGCGGGGGATTCTTACGAGCAGTACTTC,CASSFPAGDSYEQYF
TRBJ2-1,TRBV7-3,TRBD2,TGTGCCAGCAGCTTAAGAGGGACTAGGGATCACAATGAGCAGTTCTTC,CASSLRGTRDHNEQFF
TRBJ1-1,TRBV28,-,TGTGCCAGCAGGTCACCTGAGGCGGGCACTGAAGCTTTCTTT,CASRSPEAGTEAFF
TRBJ2-5,TRBV10-3,-,TGTGCCATCAGGACGGACAGGGAGGGAGAGACCCAGTACTTC,CAIRTDREGETQYF
TRBJ2-2,TRBV7-2,-,TGTGCCAGCAGCTTGGTGGCCGGGATTGCCGGGGAGCTGTTTTTT,CASSLVAGIAGELFF
TRBJ1-4,TRBV7-2,-,TGTGCCAGCAGCCCCTTCATGAGCAATAATGAAAAACTGTTTTTT,CASSPFMSNNEKLFF
TRBJ1-1,TRBV28,-,TGTGCCAGCAGTGGAGCCGGGACACCCAACACTGAAGCTTTCTTT,CASSGAGTPNTEAFF
TRBJ2-7,TRBV7-6,-,TGTGCCAGCAGCCCTAGGGGTTTTGGCTACGAGCAGTACTTC,CASSPRGFGYEQYF
TRBJ1-1,TRBV9,TRBD1,TGTGCCAGCAGCGATACAGGGGGTTACACTGAAGCTTTCTTT,CASSDTGGYTEAFF
TRBJ1-1,TRBV27,-,TGTGCCAGCAGTCCATCCGCCGGGGAAGCCAACACTGAAGCTTTCTTT,CASSPSAGEANTEAFF
TRBJ1-1,TRBV5-1,-,TGCGCCAGCAGCGCTAATCGACAGAGTGGCACTGAAGCTTTCTTT,CASSANRQSGTEAFF
TRBJ2-4,TRBV4-3,TRBD2,TGCGCCAGCAGCCCCAGCCTTTCTACCGGGACTAGCGGCCCCCGAAAAAACATTCAGTACTTC,CASSPSLSTGTSGPRKNIQYF
TRBJ1-1,TRBV7-6,TRBD1,TGTGCCAGCAGACCGAGTCCAGGGGGCTTGGAGAACACTGAAGCTTTCTTT,CASRPSPGGLENTEAFF
TRBJ2-7,TRBV19,TRBD1,TGTGCCAGTACCTCGACAGGGTATGGCGAGCAGTACTTC,CASTSTGYGEQYF
TRBJ1-3,TRBV4-1,-,TGCGCCAGCAGCCAAGGGGGGACAGGAAACACCATATATTTT,CASSQGGTGNTIYF
TRBJ2-3,TRBV19,-,TGTGCCAGTAGTATTCGACAGTTTAACTCGGCCACAGATACGCAGTATTTT,CASSIRQFNSATDTQYF
TRBJ2-7,TRBV28,-,TGTGCCAGCAGTTTTGGCGGGACCGTCAGCTCCTACGAGCAGTACTTC,CASSFGGTVSSYEQYF
TRBJ2-5,TRBV7-7,TRBD1,TGTGCCAGCAGCTCAGACAGGGGGAGGGAGACCCAGTACTTC,CASSSDRGRETQYF
TRBJ2-3,TRBV7-9,TRBD2,TGTGCCAGCAGCCTGCGGACTAGCGGGGGAATGAGCACAGATACGCAGTATTTT,CASSLRTSGGMSTDTQYF
TRBJ2-5,TRBV29-1,TRBD1,TGCAGCGTTGAAGTCACAGGGGAGCCCCGGACCCAGTACTTC,CSVEVTGEPRTQYF
TRBJ2-5,TRBV7-2,TRBD2,TGTGCCAGCAGCCCCTTAGCGGGAGGTGTGGAGACCCAGTACTTC,CASSPLAGGVETQYF
TRBJ2-7,TRBV5-4,TRBD1,TGTGCCAGCAGCTCGACAGGGGCGCGCCCCTGGGAGCAGTACTTC,CASSSTGARPWEQYF
TRBJ2-7,TRBV9,-,TGTGCCAGCAGCGTAGCTACGGGGATAGCCTACGAGCAGTACTTC,CASSVATGIAYEQYF
TRBJ2-1,TRBV7-6,TRBD1,TGTGCCAGCAGCTTAGCAGGGGGCGGTCGGTTCAATGAGCAGTTCTTC,CASSLAGGGRFNEQFF
TRBJ1-1,TRBV7-9,-,TGTGCCAGCAGCTTACGGGATGAAGCTTTCTTT,CASSLRDEAFF
TRBJ1-4,TRBV11-3,TRBD1,TGTGCCAGCAGTTCGCCGTCGGGACAGGGCGAAAAACTGTTTTTT,CASSSPSGQGEKLFF
TRBJ1-2,TRBV5-8,-,TGTGCCAGCAGCACACAGGGTGGGGAAACGTATGGCTACACCTTC,CASSTQGGETYGYTF
TRBJ2-1,TRBV9,-,TGTGCCAGCAGCGTACAGGGCCACAATGAGCAGTTCTTC,CASSVQGHNEQFF
TRBJ2-7,TRBV7-9,-,TGTGCCAGCAGCTTAGGGGTGACAGACTCCTACGAGCAGTACTTC,CASSLGVTDSYEQYF
TRBJ2-5,TRBV4-1,-,TGCGCCAGCAGCCAAATTAGTATGTACCCTAAAGAGACCCAGTACTTC,CASSQISMYPKETQYF
TRBJ2-7,TRBV6-5,-,TGTGCCAGCAGTGTGATGCGAGCCAGGGAGCAGTACTTC,CASSVMRAREQYF
TRBJ2-3,TRBV11-1,-,TGTGCCAGCAGTTTAAGCGAACGCACAGATACGCAGTATTTT,CASSLSERTDTQYF
TRBJ1-6,TRBV19,-,TGTGCCAGGCCCCCCCACAGGCTCTCCTACTCACCCCTCCACTTT,CARPPHRLSYSPLHF
TRBJ2-7,TRBV30,-,TGTGCCTGGAGGCGACAGCCAGAGTTCTACGAGCAGTACTTC,CAWRRQPEFYEQYF
TRBJ2-7,TRBV25-1,TRBD1,TGTGCCAGCAGCGGCCCGGACAGGGTCTACGAGCAGTACTTC,CASSGPDRVYEQYF
TRBJ2-7,TRBV5-6,TRBD1,TGTGCCAGCAGCTTGTACATCCGGGACAGGGGATTCGAGCAGTACTTC,CASSLYIRDRGFEQYF
TRBJ1-6,TRBV2,-,TGTGCCAGCAGTGAAGCGGGCAGAAGCTCCTATAATTCACCCCTCCACTTT,CASSEAGRSSYNSPLHF
TRBJ2-4,TRBV9,-,TGTGCCAGCAGCGCTTCCTCTGCGGGGGCCAAAAACATTCAGTACTTC,CASSASSAGAKNIQYF
TRBJ2-7,TRBV29-1,-,TGCAGCGTACAGGGTGGGCACGAGCAGTACTTC,CSVQGGHEQYF